Following are 2 T cell receptor beta chains from one sample sequenced in a study of T-cell memory formation after mild COVID-19. Using its own MiXCR run on the 5' RACE reads, TCRdb lists one record per CDR3 protein. The data contain almost 550,000 distinct CDR3 sequences, about a fifth of them singletons. The source material was PBMCs or a T cell subset sorted from them (not recorded which). The receptors were gathered from an adult woman who had mild COVID-19 (a few samples of this study predate the infection). Cell type and time point are not known.

A few counts support this clonotype. The chain combines TRBV7-2 with TRBJ1-6, with 8 bases lining up with TRBD1. The junction had 4 bases not matched to a gene; V was cut back by 3 bases and J by 6 bases. Germline-derived CDR1 and CDR2 are SGHTA and FQGNSA. This CDR3 is built from 15 residues. The CDR3 protein is CASSLGDRINSPLHF. CDR3 DNA sequence: TGTGCCAGCAGCTTGGGGGACAGGATTAATTCACCCCTCCACTTT.

In its sample, this clonotype was seen a few times. This chain uses TRBV18 with TRBJ2-7; D is perhaps TRBD1 or TRBD2 (5 bases each). The CDR3 extends over 15 amino acids. Trimming took 8 bases from V and 3 from J, leaving 20 bases between them. Germline CDR1 reads KGHSH; CDR2 reads LQKENI. CDR3 residues: CASRLAGASYYEQYF. CDR3 DNA sequence: TGTGCCAGCCGTCTTGCCGGGGCCAGCTACTACGAGCAGTACTTC.